The present TCR beta chain was sequenced within a study of blood T cell repertoires in COVID-19. The overall study: Researchers got acute and convalescent COVID-19 samples from the United States, Italy and Spain. The cDNA or gDNA used as material had been derived from T cells, B-cell-depleted T cells, or PBMCs.

In the original analysis: Amplification from reference gene primers served as the basis for estimated nucleated cell counts. Produced via immunoSEQ multiplex PCR; TCRdb's table is partial and in-frame only. V and J calls and clone size are given by that table; D and trimming were obtained from the DNA. Of a few hundred thousand clones in the sample, approximately 88% are singletons; the top ten hold about 9.4%. The Seattle patients joined while their infection was active and were tracked longitudinally afterward. Germline CDR1 is SGHAT and CDR2 is FQNNGV. Trimming shortened V by 5 bases and J by 2 bases, and 19 bases separated the two germline ends. There are 17 residues in the CDR3.

The sequenced sample consisted of peripheral blood. The TCR was taken from a woman aged 70 to 79 with COVID-19, enrolled during active disease. The chain employs TRBV11-2 and TRBJ2-1, with a weak D call TRBD1 (6 bases). The CDR3 here is CASSTTMTGTPYNEQFF. DNA for the CDR3: TGTGCCAGCAGCACCACTATGACCGGGACACCCTACAATGAGCAGTTCTTC.